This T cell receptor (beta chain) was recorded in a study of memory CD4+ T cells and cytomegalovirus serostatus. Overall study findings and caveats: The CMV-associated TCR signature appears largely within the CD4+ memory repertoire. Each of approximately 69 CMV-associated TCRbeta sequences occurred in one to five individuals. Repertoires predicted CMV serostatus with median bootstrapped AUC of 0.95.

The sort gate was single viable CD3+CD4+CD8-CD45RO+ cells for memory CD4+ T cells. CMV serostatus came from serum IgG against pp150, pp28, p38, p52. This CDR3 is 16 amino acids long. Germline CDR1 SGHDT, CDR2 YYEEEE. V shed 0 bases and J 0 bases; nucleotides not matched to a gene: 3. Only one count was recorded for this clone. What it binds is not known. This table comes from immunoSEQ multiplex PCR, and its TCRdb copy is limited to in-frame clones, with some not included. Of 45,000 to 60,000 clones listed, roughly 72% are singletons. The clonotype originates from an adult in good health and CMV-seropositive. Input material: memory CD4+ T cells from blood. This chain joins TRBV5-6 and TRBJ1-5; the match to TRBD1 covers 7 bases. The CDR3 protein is CASSLGTGYSNQPQHF. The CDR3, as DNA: TGTGCCAGCAGCTTGGGGACAGGCTATAGCAATCAGCCCCAGCATTTT.